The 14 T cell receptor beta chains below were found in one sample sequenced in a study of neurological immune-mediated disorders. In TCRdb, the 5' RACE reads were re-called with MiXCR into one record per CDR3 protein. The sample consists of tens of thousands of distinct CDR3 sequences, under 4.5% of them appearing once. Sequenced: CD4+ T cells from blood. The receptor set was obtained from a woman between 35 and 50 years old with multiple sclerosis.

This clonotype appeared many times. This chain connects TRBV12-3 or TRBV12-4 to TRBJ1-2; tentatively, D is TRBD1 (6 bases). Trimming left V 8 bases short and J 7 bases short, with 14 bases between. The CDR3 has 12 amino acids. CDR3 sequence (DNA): TGTGCCAGCTCACAGGGCTTTGGTGGCTACACCTTC. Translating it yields CASSQGFGGYTF.

In nucleotides, the CDR3 is TGCAGCGCCGCAGGGGTCGACCTAAGGACTGAAGCTTTCTTT. Protein product: CSAAGVDLRTEAFF. The genes are TRBV29-1 and TRBJ1-1; a weak D match, TRBD1 (6 bases). In germline, CDR1 is SQVTM, CDR2 ANQGSEA. This CDR3 is built from 14 residues. V was cut by 7 bases and J by 5 bases, with 20 bases left in between.

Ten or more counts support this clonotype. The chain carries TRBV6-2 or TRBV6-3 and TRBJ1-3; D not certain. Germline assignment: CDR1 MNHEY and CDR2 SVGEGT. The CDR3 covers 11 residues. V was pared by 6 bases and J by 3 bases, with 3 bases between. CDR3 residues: CASSHGNTIYF. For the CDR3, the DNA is TGTGCCAGCAGCCATGGAAACACCATATATTTT.

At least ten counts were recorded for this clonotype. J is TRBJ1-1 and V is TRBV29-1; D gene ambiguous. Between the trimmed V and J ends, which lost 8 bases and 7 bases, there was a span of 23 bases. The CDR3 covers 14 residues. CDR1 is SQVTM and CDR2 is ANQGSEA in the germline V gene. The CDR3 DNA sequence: TGCAGCTACAACTCCTGGGAGGGCGCGGGTGAAGCTTTCTTT. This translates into CSYNSWEGAGEAFF.

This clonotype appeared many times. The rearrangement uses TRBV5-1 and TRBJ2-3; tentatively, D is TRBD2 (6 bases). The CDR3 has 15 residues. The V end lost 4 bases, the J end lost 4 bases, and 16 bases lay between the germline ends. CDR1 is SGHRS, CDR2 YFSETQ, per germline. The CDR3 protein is CASSRGLSFADTQYF. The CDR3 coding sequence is TGCGCCAGCAGCCGGGGACTTAGCTTTGCAGATACGCAGTATTTT.

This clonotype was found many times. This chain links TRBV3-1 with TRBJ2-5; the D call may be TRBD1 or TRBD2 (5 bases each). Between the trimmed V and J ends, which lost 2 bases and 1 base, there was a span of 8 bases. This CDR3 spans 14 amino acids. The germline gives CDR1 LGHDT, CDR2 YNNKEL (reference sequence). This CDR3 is CASSQFGAQETQYF. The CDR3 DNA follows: TGTGCCAGCAGCCAATTCGGGGCCCAAGAGACCCAGTACTTC.

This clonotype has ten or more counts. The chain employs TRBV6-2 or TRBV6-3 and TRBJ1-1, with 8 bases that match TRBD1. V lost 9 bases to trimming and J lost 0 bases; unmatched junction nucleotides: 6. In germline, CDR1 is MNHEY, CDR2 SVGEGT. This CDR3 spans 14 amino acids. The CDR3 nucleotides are TGTGCCAGTAACGGACAGGGAATGAACACTGAAGCTTTCTTT. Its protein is CASNGQGMNTEAFF.

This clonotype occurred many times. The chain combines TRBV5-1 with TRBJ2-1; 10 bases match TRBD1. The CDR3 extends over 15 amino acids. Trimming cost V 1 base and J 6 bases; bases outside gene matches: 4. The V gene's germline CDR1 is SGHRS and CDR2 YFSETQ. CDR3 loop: CASSLTGQGFNEQFF. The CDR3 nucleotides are TGCGCCAGCAGCTTGACGGGACAGGGGTTCAATGAGCAGTTCTTC.

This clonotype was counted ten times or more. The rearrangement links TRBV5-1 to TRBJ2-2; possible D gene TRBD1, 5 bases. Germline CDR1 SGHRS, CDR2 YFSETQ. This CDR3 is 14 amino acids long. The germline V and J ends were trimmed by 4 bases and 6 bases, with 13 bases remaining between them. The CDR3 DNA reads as TGCGCCAGCAGCGATCAGGGTAGTTCCGGGGAGCTGTTTTTT. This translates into CASSDQGSSGELFF.

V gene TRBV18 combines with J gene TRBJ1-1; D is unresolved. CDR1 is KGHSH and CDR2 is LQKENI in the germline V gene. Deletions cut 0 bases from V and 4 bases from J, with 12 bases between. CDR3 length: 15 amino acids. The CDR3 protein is CASSPPSGWSTEAFF. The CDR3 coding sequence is TGTGCCAGCTCACCACCGTCCGGGTGGAGCACTGAAGCTTTCTTT. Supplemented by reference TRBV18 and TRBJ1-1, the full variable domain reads NAGVMQNPRHLVRRRGQEARLRCSPMKGHSHVYWYRQLPEEGLKFMVYLQKENIIDESGMPKERFSAEFPKEGPSILRIQQVVRGDSAAYFCASSPPSGWSTEAFFGQGTRLTVV.

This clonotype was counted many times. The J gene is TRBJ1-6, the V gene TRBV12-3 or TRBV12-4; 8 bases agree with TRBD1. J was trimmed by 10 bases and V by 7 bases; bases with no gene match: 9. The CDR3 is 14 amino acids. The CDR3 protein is CASTIQGVESPLHF. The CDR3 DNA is TGTGCCAGCACCATACAGGGGGTAGAGTCACCCCTCCACTTT.

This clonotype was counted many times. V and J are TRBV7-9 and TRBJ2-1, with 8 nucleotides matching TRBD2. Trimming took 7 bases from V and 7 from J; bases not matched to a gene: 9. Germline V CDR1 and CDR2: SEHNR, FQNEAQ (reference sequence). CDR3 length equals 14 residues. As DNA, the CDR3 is TGTGCCAGCACCCACAGAGCGGGGGATAATGAGCAGTTCTTC. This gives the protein CASTHRAGDNEQFF.

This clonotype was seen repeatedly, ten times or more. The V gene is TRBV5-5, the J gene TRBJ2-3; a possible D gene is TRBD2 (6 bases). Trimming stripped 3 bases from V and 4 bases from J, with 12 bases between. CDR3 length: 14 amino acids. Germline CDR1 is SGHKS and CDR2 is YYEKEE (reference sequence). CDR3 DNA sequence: TGTGCCAGCAGCTCAGAATGGGGGGCAGATACGCAGTATTTT. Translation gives CASSSEWGADTQYF.

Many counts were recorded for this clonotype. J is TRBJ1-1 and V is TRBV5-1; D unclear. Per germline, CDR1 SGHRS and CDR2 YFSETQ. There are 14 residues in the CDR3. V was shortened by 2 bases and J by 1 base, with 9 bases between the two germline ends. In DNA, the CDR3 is TGCGCCAGCAGCTTTCAAAAGCCGAACACTGAAGCTTTCTTT. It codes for CASSFQKPNTEAFF.